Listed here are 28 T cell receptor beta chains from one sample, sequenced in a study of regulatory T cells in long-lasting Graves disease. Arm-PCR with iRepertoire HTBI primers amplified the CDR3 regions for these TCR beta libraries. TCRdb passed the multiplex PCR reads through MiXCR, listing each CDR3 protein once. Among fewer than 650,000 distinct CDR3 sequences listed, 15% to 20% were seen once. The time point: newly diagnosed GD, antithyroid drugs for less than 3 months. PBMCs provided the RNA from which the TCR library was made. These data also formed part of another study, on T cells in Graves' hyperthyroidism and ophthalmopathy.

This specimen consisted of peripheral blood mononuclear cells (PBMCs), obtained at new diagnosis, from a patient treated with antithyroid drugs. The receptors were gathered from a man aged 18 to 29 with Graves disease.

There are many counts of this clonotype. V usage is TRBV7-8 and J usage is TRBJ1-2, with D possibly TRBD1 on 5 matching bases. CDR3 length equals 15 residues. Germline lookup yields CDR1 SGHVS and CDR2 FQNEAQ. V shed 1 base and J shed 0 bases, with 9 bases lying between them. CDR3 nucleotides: TGTGCCAGCAGCTTAGAGCGGGGCCCTAACTATGGCTACACCTTC. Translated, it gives CASSLERGPNYGYTF.

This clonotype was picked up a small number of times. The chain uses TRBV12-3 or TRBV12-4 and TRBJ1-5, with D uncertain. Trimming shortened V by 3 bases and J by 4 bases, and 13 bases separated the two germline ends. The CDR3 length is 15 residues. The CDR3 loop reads CASSLEEFGNQPQHF. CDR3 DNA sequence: TGTGCCAGCAGTTTGGAGGAGTTTGGAAATCAGCCCCAGCATTTT.

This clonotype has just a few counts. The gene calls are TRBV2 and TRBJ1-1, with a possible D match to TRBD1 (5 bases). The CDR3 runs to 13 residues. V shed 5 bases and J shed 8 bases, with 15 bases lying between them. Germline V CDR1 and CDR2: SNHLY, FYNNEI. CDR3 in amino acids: CASSRAPGGEAFF. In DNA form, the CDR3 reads TGTGCCAGCAGTAGGGCCCCTGGGGGGGAAGCTTTCTTT.

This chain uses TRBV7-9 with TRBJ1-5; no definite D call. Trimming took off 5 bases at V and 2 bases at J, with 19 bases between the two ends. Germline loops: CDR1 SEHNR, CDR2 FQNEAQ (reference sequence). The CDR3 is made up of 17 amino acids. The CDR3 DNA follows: TGTGCCAGCAGCACACGACGACGGTTGAAGGGCAATCAGCCCCAGCATTTT. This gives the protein CASSTRRRLKGNQPQHF.

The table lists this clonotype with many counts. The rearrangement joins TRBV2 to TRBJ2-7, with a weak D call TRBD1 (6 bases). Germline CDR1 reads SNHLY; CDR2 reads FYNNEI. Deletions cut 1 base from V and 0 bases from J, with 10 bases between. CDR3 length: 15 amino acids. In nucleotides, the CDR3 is TGTGCCAGCAGTGAAGATGGGACAAGCTCCTACGAGCAGTACTTC. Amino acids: CASSEDGTSSYEQYF.

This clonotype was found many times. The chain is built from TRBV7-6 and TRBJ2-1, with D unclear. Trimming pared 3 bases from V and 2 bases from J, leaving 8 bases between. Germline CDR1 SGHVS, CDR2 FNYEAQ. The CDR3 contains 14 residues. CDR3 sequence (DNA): TGTGCCAGCAGCTTTACTGGGGCCTACAATGAGCAGTTCTTC. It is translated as CASSFTGAYNEQFF.

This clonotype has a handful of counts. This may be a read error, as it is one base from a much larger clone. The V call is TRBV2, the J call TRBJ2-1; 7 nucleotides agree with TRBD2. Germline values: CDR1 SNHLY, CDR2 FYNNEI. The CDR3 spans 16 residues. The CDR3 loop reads CALKGIRGSSYNGQFF. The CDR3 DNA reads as TGTGCCCTCAAGGGGATTCGCGGGAGCTCCTACAATGGGCAGTTCTTC.

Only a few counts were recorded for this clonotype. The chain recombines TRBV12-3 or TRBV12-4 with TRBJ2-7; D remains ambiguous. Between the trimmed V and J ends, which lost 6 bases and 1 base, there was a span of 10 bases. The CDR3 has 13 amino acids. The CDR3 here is CASRSLGSYEQYF. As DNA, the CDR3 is TGTGCCAGCAGATCACTGGGGTCCTACGAGCAGTACTTC.

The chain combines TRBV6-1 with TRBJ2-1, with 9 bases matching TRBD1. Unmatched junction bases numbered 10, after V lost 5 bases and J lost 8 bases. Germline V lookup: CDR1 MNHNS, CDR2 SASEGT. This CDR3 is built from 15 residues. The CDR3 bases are TGTGCCAGCAGTATGGGACAGGGCATAAGGGATGAGCAGTTCTTC. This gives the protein CASSMGQGIRDEQFF.

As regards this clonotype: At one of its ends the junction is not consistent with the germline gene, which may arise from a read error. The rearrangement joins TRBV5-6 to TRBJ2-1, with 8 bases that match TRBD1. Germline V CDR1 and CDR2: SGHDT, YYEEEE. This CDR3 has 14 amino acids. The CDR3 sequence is CASSDRGTYNGQFF. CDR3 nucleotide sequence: TGTGCCAGCAGTGACAGGGGCACCTACAATGGGCAGTTCTTC.

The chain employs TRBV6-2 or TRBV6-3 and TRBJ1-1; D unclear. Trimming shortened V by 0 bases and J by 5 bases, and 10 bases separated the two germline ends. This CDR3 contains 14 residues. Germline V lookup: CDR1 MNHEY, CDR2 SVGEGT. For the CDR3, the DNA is TGTGCCAGCAGTTACTCGACTGGGGATACTGAAGCTTTCTTT. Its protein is CASSYSTGDTEAFF.

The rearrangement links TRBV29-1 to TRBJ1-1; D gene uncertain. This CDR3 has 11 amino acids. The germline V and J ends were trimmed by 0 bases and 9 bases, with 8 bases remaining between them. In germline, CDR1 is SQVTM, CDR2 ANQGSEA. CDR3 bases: TGCAGCGTTGAAGATCAAACTAAAGCTTTCTTT. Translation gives CSVEDQTKAFF.

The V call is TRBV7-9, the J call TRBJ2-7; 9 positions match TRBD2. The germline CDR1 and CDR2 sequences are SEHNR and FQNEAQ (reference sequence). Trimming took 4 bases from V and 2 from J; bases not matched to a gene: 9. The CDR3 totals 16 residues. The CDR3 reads CASSYPTSGKTYEQYF. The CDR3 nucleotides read TGTGCCAGCAGCTATCCGACTAGCGGAAAAACCTACGAGCAGTACTTC.

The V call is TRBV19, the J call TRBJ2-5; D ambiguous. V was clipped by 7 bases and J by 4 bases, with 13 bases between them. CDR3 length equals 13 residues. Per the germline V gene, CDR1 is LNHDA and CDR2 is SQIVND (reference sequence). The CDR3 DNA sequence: TGTGCCAGTACCACGGACCACCGAGAGACCCAGTACTTC. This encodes CASTTDHRETQYF.

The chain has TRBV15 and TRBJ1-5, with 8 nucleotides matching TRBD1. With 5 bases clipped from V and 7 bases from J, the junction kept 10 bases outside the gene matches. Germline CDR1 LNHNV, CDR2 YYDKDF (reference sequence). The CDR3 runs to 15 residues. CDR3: CATSGARQGKQPQHF. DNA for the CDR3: TGTGCCACCAGCGGGGCCAGACAGGGGAAACAGCCCCAGCATTTT.

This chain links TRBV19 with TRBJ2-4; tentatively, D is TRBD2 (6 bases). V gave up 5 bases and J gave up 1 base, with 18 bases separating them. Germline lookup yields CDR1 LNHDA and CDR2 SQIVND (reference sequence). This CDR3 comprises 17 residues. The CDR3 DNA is TGTGCCAGTAGTGACTCACTCGGGAGCCCGGCCAAAAACATTCAGTACTTC. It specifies CASSDSLGSPAKNIQYF.

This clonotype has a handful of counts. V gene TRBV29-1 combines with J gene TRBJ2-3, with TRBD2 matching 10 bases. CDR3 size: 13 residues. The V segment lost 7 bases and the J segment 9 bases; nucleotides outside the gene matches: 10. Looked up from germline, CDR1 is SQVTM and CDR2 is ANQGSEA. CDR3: CSDRTSGSPTQYF. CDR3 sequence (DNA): TGCAGCGACCGGACTAGCGGATCTCCGACGCAGTATTTT.

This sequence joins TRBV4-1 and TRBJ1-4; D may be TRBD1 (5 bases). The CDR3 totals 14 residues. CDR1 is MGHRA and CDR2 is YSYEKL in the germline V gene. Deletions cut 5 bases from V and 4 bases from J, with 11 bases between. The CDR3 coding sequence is TGCGCCAGCAGCACTGAGACAGATAATGAAAAACTGTTTTTT. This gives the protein CASSTETDNEKLFF.

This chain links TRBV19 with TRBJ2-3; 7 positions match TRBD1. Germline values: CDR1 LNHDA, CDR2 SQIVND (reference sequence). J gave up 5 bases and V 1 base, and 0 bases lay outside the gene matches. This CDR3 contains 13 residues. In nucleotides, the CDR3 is TGTGCCAGTAGTATAGCAGGGGGAGATACGCAGTATTTT. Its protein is CASSIAGGDTQYF.

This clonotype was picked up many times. This CDR3 reads CASTKRLSGTSRLTGELFF. The CDR3 DNA reads TGTGCCAGCACAAAGAGGCTATCCGGGACTAGCCGTCTCACCGGGGAGCTGTTTTTT. The chain employs TRBV11-2 and TRBJ2-2; 9 nucleotides match TRBD2. Unmatched junction bases numbered 19, after V lost 7 bases and J lost 4 bases. The CDR3 consists of 19 residues. Germline loops: CDR1 SGHAT, CDR2 FQNNGV.

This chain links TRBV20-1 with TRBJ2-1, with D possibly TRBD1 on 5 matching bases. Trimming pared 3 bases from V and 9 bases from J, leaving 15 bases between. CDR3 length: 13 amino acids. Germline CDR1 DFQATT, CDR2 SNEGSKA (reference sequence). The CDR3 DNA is TGCAGTGCTAGTTCCCCTGGACACAGTGAGCAGTTCTTC. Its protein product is CSASSPGHSEQFF.

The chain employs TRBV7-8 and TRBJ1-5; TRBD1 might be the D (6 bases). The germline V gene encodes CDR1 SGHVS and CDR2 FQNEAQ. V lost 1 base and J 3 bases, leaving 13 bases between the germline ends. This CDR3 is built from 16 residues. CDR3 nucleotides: TGTGCCAGCAGCTTAGATGTTCCAGGGGCCAATCAGCCCCAGCATTTT. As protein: CASSLDVPGANQPQHF. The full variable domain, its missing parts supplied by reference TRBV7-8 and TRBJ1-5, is GAGVSQSPRYKVAKRGQDVALRCDPISGHVSLFWYQQALGQGPEFLTYFQNEAQLDKSGLPSDRFFAERPEGSVSTLKIQRTQQEDSAVYLCASSLDVPGANQPQHFGDGTRLSIL.

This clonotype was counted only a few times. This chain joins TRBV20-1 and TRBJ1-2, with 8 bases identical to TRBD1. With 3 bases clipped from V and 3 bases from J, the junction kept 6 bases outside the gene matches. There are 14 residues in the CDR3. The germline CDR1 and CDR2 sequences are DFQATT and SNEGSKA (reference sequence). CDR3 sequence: CSARVGTGDYGYTF. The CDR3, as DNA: TGCAGTGCTAGGGTCGGGACAGGTGACTATGGCTACACCTTC.

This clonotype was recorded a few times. The CDR3 coding sequence is TGTGCCACCAGTGACACGACAGGAGATGGAGAGACCCAGTACTTC. Its translation is CATSDTTGDGETQYF. This chain connects TRBV24-1 to TRBJ2-5; a weak D match, TRBD1 (6 bases). Germline CDR1 reads KGHDR; CDR2 reads SFDVKD. The V end lost 4 bases, the J end lost 4 bases, and 15 bases lay between the germline ends. The CDR3 is made up of 15 amino acids.

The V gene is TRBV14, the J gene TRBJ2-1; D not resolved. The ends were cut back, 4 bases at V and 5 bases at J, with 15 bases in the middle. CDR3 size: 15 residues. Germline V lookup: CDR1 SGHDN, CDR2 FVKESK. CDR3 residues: CASSPTDGYHNEQFF. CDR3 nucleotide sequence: TGTGCCAGCAGCCCAACAGACGGTTACCACAATGAGCAGTTCTTC.

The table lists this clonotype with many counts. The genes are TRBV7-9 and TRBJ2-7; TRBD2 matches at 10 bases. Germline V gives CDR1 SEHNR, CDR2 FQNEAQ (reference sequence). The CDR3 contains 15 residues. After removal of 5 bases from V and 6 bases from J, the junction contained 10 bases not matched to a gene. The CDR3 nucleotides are TGTGCCAGCAGCCTCGGAAGCGGGAGGGCCGGCGAGCAGTACTTC. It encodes CASSLGSGRAGEQYF.

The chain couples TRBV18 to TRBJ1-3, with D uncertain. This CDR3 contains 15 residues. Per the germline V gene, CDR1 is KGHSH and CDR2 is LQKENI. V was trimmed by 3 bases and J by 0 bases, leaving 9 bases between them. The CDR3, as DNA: TGTGCCAGCTCACCCCGGCGCTACTCTGGAAACACCATATATTTT. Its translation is CASSPRRYSGNTIYF.

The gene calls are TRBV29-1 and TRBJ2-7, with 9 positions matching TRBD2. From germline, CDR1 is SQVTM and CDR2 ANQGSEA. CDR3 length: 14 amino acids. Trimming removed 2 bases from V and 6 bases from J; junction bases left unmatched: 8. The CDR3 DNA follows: TGCAGCGTTGAACTATTCGCGGGAGGGCCCGAGCAGTACTTC. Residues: CSVELFAGGPEQYF.